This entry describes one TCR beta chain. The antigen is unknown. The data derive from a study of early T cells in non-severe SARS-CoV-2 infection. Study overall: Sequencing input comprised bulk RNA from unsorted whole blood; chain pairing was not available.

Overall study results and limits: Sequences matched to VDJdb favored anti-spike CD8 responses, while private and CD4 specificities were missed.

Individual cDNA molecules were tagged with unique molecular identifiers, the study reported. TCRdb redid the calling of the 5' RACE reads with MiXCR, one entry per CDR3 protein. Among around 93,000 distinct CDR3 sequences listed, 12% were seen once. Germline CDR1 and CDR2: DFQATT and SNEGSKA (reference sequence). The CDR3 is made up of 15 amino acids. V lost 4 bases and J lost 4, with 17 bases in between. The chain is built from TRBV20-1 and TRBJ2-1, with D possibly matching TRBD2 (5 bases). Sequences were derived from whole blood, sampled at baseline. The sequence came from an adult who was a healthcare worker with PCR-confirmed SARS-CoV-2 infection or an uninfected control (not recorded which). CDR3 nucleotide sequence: TGCAGTGCTATCCCGGGGAGCCCGGGATACAATGAGCAGTTCTTC. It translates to CSAIPGSPGYNEQFF.